A single sample gave rise to the 22 T cell receptor beta chains below, sequenced in a study of blood T cell repertoires in COVID-19. TCRdb's copy holds only in-frame clones and misses some; the assay was immunoSEQ multiplex PCR. The data contain fewer than 300,000 clones, under 90% of them singletons. The sequencing input was peripheral blood. These receptors came from a human donor in a cohort sampled during active COVID-19.

The chain has TRBV6-6 and TRBJ2-7; possible D gene TRBD1, 6 bases. In germline, CDR1 is MNHNY, CDR2 SVGAGI (reference sequence). Trimming removed 7 bases at V and 3 bases at J, with 19 bases between. This CDR3 has 15 residues. The CDR3 protein is CASNKRTGTHYEQYF. The CDR3 nucleotides are TGTGCCAGCAACAAACGAACAGGGACCCACTACGAGCAGTACTTC.

The chain has TRBV4-1 and TRBJ2-5; 7 bases fit TRBD1. V lost 4 bases and J lost 5; bases outside the gene matches: 10. The CDR3 contains 15 residues. From germline, CDR1 is MGHRA and CDR2 YSYEKL. DNA of the CDR3: TGCGCCAGCAGCCTCGAAGCAGGGGGTGGTGAGACCCAGTACTTC. It encodes CASSLEAGGGETQYF.

The J gene is TRBJ2-5, the V gene TRBV4-2, with 10 bases matching TRBD1. Germline loops: CDR1 LGHNA, CDR2 YNFKEQ. CDR3 size: 14 residues. V dropped 3 bases and J dropped 4; count of bases not matched to a gene: 2. The CDR3 bases are TGTGCCAGCAGCCAGGGGACAGGGGTAGAGACCCAGTACTTC. As protein: CASSQGTGVETQYF.

This clone has a single count. The chain couples TRBV14 to TRBJ1-3; weak D call: TRBD1 (6 bases). The CDR3 has 17 residues. The ends were cut back, 1 base at V and 0 bases at J, with 13 bases in the middle. Germline CDR1 SGHDN, CDR2 FVKESK. The CDR3 is CASSQVGTRYSGNTIYF. CDR3 DNA sequence: TGTGCCAGCAGCCAAGTCGGGACACGGTACTCTGGAAACACCATATATTTT.

This clone has just one count. J is TRBJ1-6 and V is TRBV28, with D uncertain. The CDR3 extends over 13 amino acids. V lost 5 bases to trimming and J lost 5 bases, with 7 bases between them. Per germline, CDR1 MDHEN and CDR2 SYDVKM. CDR3 bases: TGTGCCAGCAGTAGGAGGCATAATTCACCCCTCCACTTT. It encodes CASSRRHNSPLHF.

The V call is TRBV3-1 (or the pseudogene TRBV3-2), the J call TRBJ2-5, with 7 bases fitting TRBD2. The ends lost 1 base at V and 5 bases at J; junction bases unmatched: 13. CDR3 length: 17 amino acids. Germline lookup yields CDR1 LGHDT and CDR2 YNNKEL (reference sequence). CDR3 in amino acids: CASSQGEGLRGWETQYF. The DNA for the CDR3 is TGTGCCAGCAGCCAAGGGGAGGGCTTGAGGGGTTGGGAGACCCAGTACTTC.

The chain uses TRBV5-1 and TRBJ2-5; 14 bases map to TRBD2. This CDR3 comprises 15 residues. The V gene's germline CDR1 is SGHRS and CDR2 YFSETQ. Losses at the gene ends were 3 bases for V and 4 bases for J; bases not matched to a gene: 2. DNA of the CDR3: TGCGCCAGCAGCTCGGGACTAGCGGGAGTAGAGACCCAGTACTTC. Protein product: CASSSGLAGVETQYF.

This chain uses TRBV7-5 with TRBJ2-5; TRBD2 is the table's D call and was not checked against the DNA. TRBV7-5 is annotated as a pseudogene. The CDR3 consists of 20 residues. As DNA, the CDR3 is TGTGCCAGAAGCTTAGCAGGAGACTCGGCGGGACGGAGAGACCAAGAGACCCAGTACTTC. Translating it yields CARSLAGDSAGRRDQETQYF.

J is TRBJ2-5 and V is TRBV5-6; D might be TRBD1 (5 bases). Trimming shortened V by 4 bases and J by 4 bases, and 26 bases separated the two germline ends. The CDR3 consists of 18 residues. From germline, CDR1 is SGHDT and CDR2 YYEEEE. The CDR3, as DNA: TGTGCCAGCAGCAACCCTCTAGGAACAGGAATGGGGCGAGAGACCCAGTACTTC. It encodes CASSNPLGTGMGRETQYF.

The V and J genes are TRBV6-5 and TRBJ2-7, with TRBD1 matching over 7 bases. Looked up from germline, CDR1 is MNHEY and CDR2 is SVGAGI. The CDR3 totals 13 residues. The trim removed 6 bases at V and 4 bases at J, leaving 6 bases unmatched. The CDR3 DNA reads TGTGCCAGCAGCCCCGGGACAGAATACGAGCAGTACTTC. Translation gives CASSPGTEYEQYF.

This rearrangement joins TRBV27 to TRBJ2-7; D is possibly TRBD1 (6 bases). V was cut by 9 bases and J by 3 bases, with 18 bases left in between. The length of the CDR3 is 14 residues. Per germline, CDR1 MNHEY and CDR2 SMNVEV (reference sequence). CDR3 loop: CARVPGTNFYEQYF. The CDR3 DNA sequence: TGTGCCAGGGTCCCCGGGACAAACTTCTACGAGCAGTACTTC.

The chain couples TRBV4-1 to TRBJ2-1, with 13 bases fitting TRBD2. The CDR3 consists of 18 residues. V lost 4 bases and J lost 0; bases outside the gene matches: 6. CDR1 MGHRA and CDR2 YSYEKL come from the germline V gene. For the CDR3, the DNA is TGCGCCAGCAGCCTCGTTGGACTAGCGGGAGCCTCCTACAATGAGCAGTTCTTC. This gives the protein CASSLVGLAGASYNEQFF.

The rearrangement joins TRBV18 to TRBJ1-2; 9 bases map to TRBD1. CDR1 is KGHSH, CDR2 LQKENI, per germline. V dropped 5 bases and J dropped 7; count of bases not matched to a gene: 5. CDR3 length: 13 residues. Written as DNA, the CDR3 is TGTGCCAGCTCAGCTGGGACAGGGCTTGGCTACACCTTC. Amino acid sequence: CASSAGTGLGYTF. Full variable domain (outside the CDR3, taken from reference TRBV18 and TRBJ1-2): NAGVMQNPRHLVRRRGQEARLRCSPMKGHSHVYWYRQLPEEGLKFMVYLQKENIIDESGMPKERFSAEFPKEGPSILRIQQVVRGDSAAYFCASSAGTGLGYTFGSGTRLTVV.

This chain links TRBV7-2 with TRBJ1-6; D call uncertain. The V end lost 5 bases, the J end lost 0 bases, and 8 bases lay between the germline ends. The germline gives CDR1 SGHTA, CDR2 FQGNSA. The length of the CDR3 is 15 residues. The CDR3 DNA follows: TGTGCCAGCAGCCGGGTCTCCTCCTATAATTCACCCCTCCACTTT. It encodes CASSRVSSYNSPLHF.

The V and J genes are TRBV29-1 and TRBJ2-7; 10 bases fit TRBD1. Trimming at V came to 5 bases and at J to 2 bases, leaving 6 bases not matched to a gene. The CDR3 contains 14 residues. In germline, CDR1 is SQVTM, CDR2 ANQGSEA. The CDR3 nucleotides are TGCAGCGTTCGACAGGGGGCATTCCCCTACGAGCAGTACTTC. This gives the protein CSVRQGAFPYEQYF.

This chain uses TRBV19 with TRBJ1-5; 8 bases fit TRBD1. From germline, CDR1 is LNHDA and CDR2 SQIVND (reference sequence). The CDR3 is made up of 17 amino acids. The V segment lost 3 bases and the J segment 4 bases; nucleotides outside the gene matches: 11. CDR3 amino acids: CASSIPQGAVLNQPQHF. CDR3 DNA: TGTGCCAGTAGTATCCCCCAGGGGGCGGTTTTAAATCAGCCCCAGCATTTT.

V gene TRBV7-8 combines with J gene TRBJ2-2; 8 nucleotides match TRBD1. Germline V gene sequence: CDR1 SGHVS, CDR2 FQNEAQ. The CDR3 covers 15 residues. V shed 5 bases, J shed 3 bases, and the junction held 5 bases outside the gene matches. The DNA for the CDR3 is TGTGCCAGCAGCCCTGGACAGGGCCACACCGGGGAGCTGTTTTTT. Protein: CASSPGQGHTGELFF.

The chain carries TRBV5-1 and TRBJ2-3; possible D gene TRBD2, 5 bases. V lost 4 bases and J lost 2, with 17 bases in between. The CDR3 sequence is 16 residues long. Germline loops: CDR1 SGHRS, CDR2 YFSETQ. CDR3 in DNA: TGCGCCAGCAGCCGAACCATGGACTTTACCACAGATACGCAGTATTTT. This sequence encodes CASSRTMDFTTDTQYF.

The chain links TRBV7-2 to TRBJ1-6, with TRBD1 matching over 10 bases. Germline V gives CDR1 SGHTA, CDR2 FQGNSA. The CDR3 has 15 amino acids. Trimming took 3 bases from V and 7 from J; bases not matched to a gene: 3. The CDR3 reads CASSLDRGSNSPLHF. Written as DNA, the CDR3 is TGTGCCAGCAGCTTGGACAGGGGGTCGAATTCACCCCTCCACTTT.

The genes are TRBV18 and TRBJ2-5; no definite D call. The germline V gene has CDR1 KGHSH and CDR2 LQKENI. The V and J ends lost 2 bases and 1 base respectively, with 8 bases between them. There are 14 residues in the CDR3. CDR3 nucleotides: TGTGCCAGCTCACCAGGAACAGTCCAAGAGACCCAGTACTTC. Protein: CASSPGTVQETQYF.

This sequence joins TRBV5-6 and TRBJ2-4; 9 bases agree with TRBD2. J lost 3 bases, V lost 4 bases, and 8 bases had no gene match. Germline V lookup: CDR1 SGHDT, CDR2 YYEEEE. The CDR3 is made up of 16 amino acids. The CDR3 region has the DNA TGTGCCAGCAGCCCGGCCGGGCGGGGGGGCAAAAACATTCAGTACTTC. Translating it yields CASSPAGRGGKNIQYF.

The rearrangement uses TRBV21-1 and TRBJ2-7; TRBD1 reflects the table's D call only, with no check against the DNA. TRBV21-1 represents a pseudogene. The CDR3 is 15 amino acids. CDR3 residues: CASSKWGQDGNEQYF. The CDR3 DNA reads as TGTGCCAGCAGCAAATGGGGGCAGGACGGGAACGAGCAGTACTTC.